The 21 T cell receptor beta chains below all came from one sample that was sequenced in a study of molecular identifiers for immune sequencing clone quantification. Via MiXCR, TCRdb re-called the PCR reads, giving one row per CDR3 protein. Of some 650,000 distinct CDR3 sequences listed, about 20% are singletons. Input material: naive CD8+ T cells from blood, with Jurkat cell RNA spiked in. Described subset: FACS-sorted CD8+CD4-CCR7+CD45RA+ naive T cells. These receptor sequences come from a human donor in good health. Some libraries in this study had Jurkat cell RNA spiked in.

To note about this clonotype: Lacking the conserved final phenylalanine or tryptophan, this CDR3 likely reflects a read error. This chain uses TRBV5-4 with TRBJ2-7; D not certain. Germline CDR1 is SGHNT and CDR2 is YYREEE (reference sequence). The CDR3 extends over 14 amino acids. Between the trimmed V and J ends, which lost 0 bases and 4 bases, there was a span of 11 bases. The CDR3 reads CASSLGDNRYEQYL. CDR3 in DNA: TGTGCCAGCAGCTTGGGAGACAACAGATACGAGCAGTACCTC.

To note about this clonotype: Possible read error: a much larger clone is one base away. The chain uses TRBV6-5 and TRBJ1-2; 9 nucleotides agree with TRBD1. The CDR3 covers 13 residues. Germline V gene data show CDR1 as MNHEY and CDR2 as SVGAGI. The CDR3 here is CVSRQGVMWGYTF. The CDR3 DNA is TGTGTCAGCAGACAGGGGGTTATGTGGGGCTACACCTTC.

This clonotype showed up many times. V gene TRBV7-2 combines with J gene TRBJ2-3; TRBD2 agrees at 12 bases. Germline V gene sequence: CDR1 SGHTA, CDR2 FQGNSA. The CDR3 totals 16 residues. The trim removed 2 bases at V and 5 bases at J, leaving 5 bases unmatched. The CDR3 region is CASSLPTSGGQDTQYF. In DNA form, the CDR3 reads TGTGCCAGCAGCTTACCAACTAGCGGGGGGCAAGATACGCAGTATTTT. Supplemented by reference TRBV7-2 and TRBJ2-3, the full variable domain reads GAGVSQSPSNKVTEKGKDVELRCDPISGHTALYWYRQSLGQGLEFLIYFQGNSAPDKSGLPSDRFSAERTGGSVSTLTIQRTQQEDSAVYLCASSLPTSGGQDTQYFGPGTRLTVL.

Many counts were recorded for this clonotype. This sequence joins TRBV28 and TRBJ2-2; no reliable D call. The CDR3 has 12 amino acids. The V end was cut by 3 bases, the J end by 7 bases, with 6 bases between. The germline V gene encodes CDR1 MDHEN and CDR2 SYDVKM. The CDR3 coding sequence is TGTGCCAGCAGTTTTTCTGGCGGGGAGCTGTTTTTT. It is translated as CASSFSGGELFF.

Here the CDR3 reads CASSVAQVNEKLFF. The CDR3 nucleotides are TGTGCCAGCAGCGTGGCCCAGGTTAATGAAAAACTGTTTTTT. The chain carries TRBV9 and TRBJ1-4; unclear D gene. V lost 2 bases and J lost 4, with 9 bases in between. CDR3 length equals 14 residues. Germline V gives CDR1 SGDLS, CDR2 YYNGEE.

This clonotype was seen repeatedly, ten times or more. This chain links TRBV6-2 or TRBV6-3 with TRBJ1-5, with TRBD1 matching over 7 bases. Germline V gene sequence: CDR1 MNHEY, CDR2 SVGEGT. The CDR3 is made up of 15 amino acids. V lost 6 bases, J lost 2 bases, and 7 bases stayed unmatched. This CDR3 reads CASSTTGIGNQPQHF. As DNA, the CDR3 is TGTGCCAGCAGCACGACAGGGATTGGCAATCAGCCCCAGCATTTT.

This clonotype was counted ten times or more. CDR3 DNA sequence: TGTGCCAGCAGTTCCTTCGGAGGGTCTCAGCCCCAGCATTTT. This codes for CASSSFGGSQPQHF. The V gene is TRBV6-6, the J gene TRBJ1-5; D call uncertain. V gave up 4 bases and J gave up 6 bases, with 13 bases separating them. The CDR3 spans 14 residues. Germline CDR1 is MNHNY and CDR2 is SVGAGI (reference sequence).

This clonotype was seen at least ten times. J is TRBJ2-6 and V is TRBV2; D is unclear. The V gene's germline CDR1 is SNHLY and CDR2 FYNNEI. The V and J ends lost 6 bases and 0 bases respectively, with 15 bases between them. CDR3 length: 17 residues. The CDR3 protein is CASSAPPWTSGANVLTF. The DNA of the CDR3 is TGTGCCAGCAGCGCACCCCCTTGGACCTCTGGGGCCAACGTCCTGACTTTC.

This CDR3 is CASSLGWGSGYEQYF. The CDR3 coding sequence is TGTGCCAGCAGCTTAGGTTGGGGTTCCGGCTACGAGCAGTACTTC. The rearrangement links TRBV13 to TRBJ2-7; D is unclear. Trimming cost V 0 bases and J 3 bases, with 12 bases left between them. This CDR3 comprises 15 residues. Germline values: CDR1 PRHDT, CDR2 FYEKMQ (reference sequence).

This clonotype turned up a few times. The chain links TRBV19 to TRBJ2-7; tentatively, D is TRBD2 (5 bases). Germline V gene lookup returns CDR1 LNHDA and CDR2 SQIVND (reference sequence). The ends were cut back, 3 bases at V and 5 bases at J, with 17 bases in the middle. The CDR3 extends over 15 amino acids. Here the CDR3 reads CASSMSDFSPNEQYF. In DNA, the CDR3 is TGTGCCAGTAGTATGTCGGACTTCTCACCTAACGAGCAGTACTTC.

As concerns this clonotype: A much larger clone lies one base from this, so it may be a read error. V and J are TRBV6-2 or TRBV6-3 and TRBJ1-1; no reliable D call. The CDR3 sequence is 14 residues long. Looked up from germline, CDR1 is MNHEY and CDR2 is SVGEGT. The CDR3 DNA reads TGTGCCAGCAGTTGGCGGAGCCGGGGTACTGACGCTTTCTTT. Translating gives CASSWRSRGTDAFF.

Of note for this clonotype: Being one base from a much bigger clone, this may be a read error. The chain recombines TRBV2 with TRBJ2-1; the match to TRBD2 covers 15 bases. The ends lost 9 bases at V and 4 bases at J; junction bases unmatched: 4. Looked up from germline, CDR1 is SNHLY and CDR2 is FYNNEI. The CDR3 sequence is 15 residues long. The CDR3 DNA is TGTGCCAGGAGGACTAGCGGGGGGGATTACAATGAGCAGTTCTTC. Translating it yields CARRTSGGDYNEQFF.

At least ten counts were recorded for this clonotype. This chain links TRBV29-1 with TRBJ2-4; D is undetermined. V lost 4 bases and J 0 bases, leaving 10 bases between the germline ends. Looked up from germline, CDR1 is SQVTM and CDR2 is ANQGSEA. The CDR3 consists of 14 residues. The CDR3 protein is CSVAQTGAKNIQYF. CDR3 nucleotides: TGCAGCGTTGCCCAGACGGGAGCCAAAAACATTCAGTACTTC.

Of note for this clonotype: Being one base from a much bigger clone, this may be a read error. This chain links TRBV7-9 with TRBJ2-5; possibly TRBD1 for D (6 bases). Germline lookup yields CDR1 SEHNR and CDR2 FQNEAQ (reference sequence). The CDR3 loop spans 16 amino acids. The CDR3 loop is CTSSLVGGVKYETQYF. CDR3 DNA: TGTACCAGCAGCTTAGTTGGGGGCGTTAAATACGAGACCCAGTACTTC.

The CDR3 loop is CASSYVRGAAGEQYF. CDR3 DNA: TGTGCCAGCAGTTACGTTCGGGGTGCAGCGGGCGAGCAGTACTTC. This rearrangement joins TRBV6-2 or TRBV6-3 to TRBJ2-7, with D perhaps matching TRBD2 (6 bases). Trimming cost V 2 bases and J 6 bases, with 17 bases left between them. Germline CDR1 is MNHEY and CDR2 is SVGEGT. This CDR3 contains 15 residues.

In DNA form, the CDR3 reads TGTGCCTGGAGTGGAGGAGGGGATCCGTTCTTC. The encoded protein is CAWSGGGDPFF. The chain recombines TRBV30 with TRBJ2-1; D perhaps matches TRBD2 (6 bases). The CDR3 covers 11 residues. Trimming pared 1 base from V and 15 bases from J, leaving 13 bases between. In germline, CDR1 is GTSNPN, CDR2 SVGIG (reference sequence). The full variable domain, with the rest looked up from reference TRBV30 and TRBJ2-1, is SQTIHQWPATLVQPVGSPLSLECTVEGTSNPNLYWYRQAAGRGLQLLFYSVGIGQISSEVPQNLSASRPQDRQFILSSKKLLLSDSGFYLCAWSGGGDPFFGPGTRLTVL.

The chain joins TRBV24-1 to TRBJ2-2, with D hard to call. The V end lost 2 bases, the J end lost 6 bases, and 6 bases lay between the germline ends. This CDR3 has 13 amino acids. CDR1 KGHDR and CDR2 SFDVKD come from the germline V gene. CDR3 nucleotide sequence: TGTGCCACCAGTGATTGGACGTCCGGGGAGCTGTTTTTT. Amino acid sequence: CATSDWTSGELFF.

As to this clonotype: Given a much more abundant clone one base away, this may be a read error. V and J are TRBV29-1 and TRBJ1-2, with 9 bases identical to TRBD1. Germline V CDR1 and CDR2: SQVTM, ANQGSEA. The CDR3 length is 15 residues. This CDR3 reads CSVEDDRGIAYGYAF. DNA of the CDR3: TGCAGCGTAGAGGACGACAGGGGGATCGCCTATGGCTACGCCTTC.

Regarding this clonotype: This may be a read error, as it is one base from a much larger clone. The DNA of the CDR3 is TGTGCCAGCAGCAAGGACAGAGCGTACGGGCAGTACTTC. It is translated as CASSKDRAYGQYF. V is TRBV21-1 and J is TRBJ2-7; the DNA was not used to check the table's D call, TRBD1. TRBV21-1 is termed a pseudogene. The CDR3 is made up of 13 amino acids.

This chain links TRBV24-1 with TRBJ2-1; 7 bases are shared with TRBD2. The CDR3 consists of 15 residues. J gave up 4 bases and V 4 bases, and 6 bases lay outside the gene matches. CDR1 KGHDR and CDR2 SFDVKD come from the germline V gene. The CDR3 here is CATSESGAGYNEQFF. In DNA form, the CDR3 reads TGTGCCACCAGTGAAAGCGGGGCGGGGTACAATGAGCAGTTCTTC.

This clonotype was seen ten or more times. The chain employs TRBV9 and TRBJ2-2, with 7 bases matching TRBD1. Per germline, CDR1 SGDLS and CDR2 YYNGEE. V was clipped by 0 bases and J by 5 bases; unmatched bases: 4. CDR3 length: 15 residues. CDR3 sequence reads: CASSVATTGTGELFF. Written as DNA, the CDR3 is TGTGCCAGCAGCGTAGCTACGACAGGGACCGGGGAGCTGTTTTTT.